This is a list of T cell receptor beta chains from one sample in a study of T cell responses to AZD1222 COVID-19 vaccine. The protocol was immunoSEQ multiplex PCR, while the TCRdb copy is restricted to in-frame clones and leaves out a portion. The data show some 170,000 clones, roughly 89% seen once. The sequencing used peripheral blood, collected on day 0 of AZD1222 vaccination. The receptors shown here come from an adult in good health. The CDR3 runs from the conserved cysteine through the conserved F or W.

v_gene: TRBV5-1; j_gene: TRBJ1-1; CDR3aa: CASSLGTGTNTEAFF
v_gene: TRBV6-5; j_gene: TRBJ1-1; CDR3aa: CASSYLGGPTEAFF
v_gene: TRBV13; j_gene: TRBJ2-1; CDR3aa: CASSLGSGDVGNEQFF
v_gene: TRBV27; j_gene: TRBJ1-1; CDR3aa: CASSPPPGLNTEAFF
v_gene: TRBV10-1; j_gene: TRBJ1-2; CDR3aa: CASSPTGTYGYTF
v_gene: TRBV4-3; j_gene: TRBJ1-3; CDR3aa: CASSQDFRAASSGNTIYF
v_gene: TRBV24-1; j_gene: TRBJ1-5; CDR3aa: CATAQGNQPQHF
v_gene: TRBV6-4; j_gene: TRBJ2-3; CDR3aa: CASSVDRVRFTDTQYF
v_gene: TRBV20-1; j_gene: TRBJ2-3; CDR3aa: CSAPREDTQYF
v_gene: TRBV4-1; j_gene: TRBJ2-2; CDR3aa: CASSPSLDWPTGELFF
v_gene: TRBV6-2/TRBV6-3; j_gene: TRBJ1-5; CDR3aa: CASSRPTGGGQPQHF
v_gene: TRBV7-9; j_gene: TRBJ2-7; CDR3aa: CASSLGGTNYEQYF
v_gene: TRBV6-5; j_gene: TRBJ2-2; CDR3aa: CASSRALNTGELFF
v_gene: TRBV7-3; j_gene: TRBJ2-2; CDR3aa: CASSAGGSQIGELFF
v_gene: TRBV6-5; j_gene: TRBJ2-3; CDR3aa: CASKTLRGADTQYF
v_gene: TRBV30; j_gene: TRBJ1-1; CDR3aa: CAWSDDRLNTEAFF
v_gene: TRBV9; j_gene: TRBJ2-1; CDR3aa: CASSVAVAPRYEQFF
v_gene: TRBV19; j_gene: TRBJ1-4; CDR3aa: CASSIDSGKRDEKLFF
v_gene: TRBV7-9; j_gene: TRBJ1-4; CDR3aa: CASSRRSGTGSEKLFF
v_gene: TRBV28; j_gene: TRBJ2-1; CDR3aa: CASSPPSSYNEQFF
v_gene: TRBV13; j_gene: TRBJ1-1; CDR3aa: CASSSSDRVAFF
v_gene: TRBV6-6; j_gene: TRBJ2-3; CDR3aa: CASSPAPVRGTDTQYF
v_gene: TRBV7-2; j_gene: TRBJ1-2; CDR3aa: CASSPHPQISNYGYTF
v_gene: TRBV25-1; j_gene: TRBJ1-3; CDR3aa: CASRDSSGNTIYF
v_gene: TRBV11-3; j_gene: TRBJ2-2; CDR3aa: CASSPKSSGITGELFF
v_gene: TRBV7-7; j_gene: TRBJ2-7; CDR3aa: CASSLEGPEGGEQYF
v_gene: TRBV7-9; j_gene: TRBJ1-4; CDR3aa: CASGQGGYNEKLFF
v_gene: TRBV15; j_gene: TRBJ2-5; CDR3aa: CATSTTVVGAGGGRRETQYF
v_gene: TRBV25-1; j_gene: TRBJ2-3; CDR3aa: CASRPNTYTQYF
v_gene: TRBV19; j_gene: TRBJ2-3; CDR3aa: CASREGYSGSADTQYF
v_gene: TRBV5-1; j_gene: TRBJ2-3; CDR3aa: CASSRWTASTDTQYF
v_gene: TRBV9; j_gene: TRBJ2-5; CDR3aa: CASSAQGNPQETQYF
v_gene: TRBV11-2; j_gene: TRBJ1-1; CDR3aa: CASSLGAGRGNAFF
v_gene: TRBV3-1/TRBV3-2; j_gene: TRBJ2-2; CDR3aa: CASSQGGIASGRGELFF
v_gene: TRBV4-1; j_gene: TRBJ1-2; CDR3aa: CASSPSTGTGYGYTF
v_gene: TRBV12-3/TRBV12-4; j_gene: TRBJ2-7; CDR3aa: CASSRTYEQYF
v_gene: TRBV27; j_gene: TRBJ2-3; CDR3aa: CASSFSTSSTDTQYF
v_gene: TRBV5-6; j_gene: TRBJ1-2; CDR3aa: CASSSGQSYGYTF
v_gene: TRBV5-4; j_gene: TRBJ1-1; CDR3aa: CASSLPGVDTEAFF
v_gene: TRBV11-2; j_gene: TRBJ2-5; CDR3aa: CASSPGTSGVMETQYF
v_gene: TRBV19; j_gene: TRBJ2-3; CDR3aa: CASGQGSSADTQYF
v_gene: TRBV19; j_gene: TRBJ1-1; CDR3aa: CASRPGTGRKGTEAFF
v_gene: TRBV19; j_gene: TRBJ1-3; CDR3aa: CASSVLPQGSLSGNTIYF
v_gene: TRBV18; j_gene: TRBJ2-2; CDR3aa: CASSGQRSNTGELFF
v_gene: TRBV11-3; j_gene: TRBJ1-1; CDR3aa: CASSLDSRGATEAFF
v_gene: TRBV18; j_gene: TRBJ2-5; CDR3aa: CASSPRRETQYF
v_gene: TRBV11-2; j_gene: TRBJ2-5; CDR3aa: CASSLTGASGETQYF
v_gene: TRBV27; j_gene: TRBJ1-2; CDR3aa: CASSYTGGGYGYTF
v_gene: TRBV27; j_gene: TRBJ1-6; CDR3aa: CASSPLQGVGPPLHF
v_gene: TRBV28; j_gene: TRBJ2-2; CDR3aa: CASRTQGIKSGGITNTGELFF
v_gene: TRBV28; j_gene: TRBJ1-6; CDR3aa: CASSTGGGALRRNSPLHF